The entry below describes one T cell receptor (beta chain). No antigen is known for it. This sample is part of a study of blood T cells in healthy people across ages. The people who gave samples were healthy Caucasians from Russia, aged roughly 6 to 100. Regarding the study as a whole: A conclusive naive versus antigen-experienced comparison was prevented by the unsorted PBMCs.

The authors ran a second PCR of 7 to 11 cycles using a sample-barcoded 5' primer and a J-beta primer mix. One entry per CDR3 protein results from TCRdb running MiXCR on the 5' RACE reads. The sample holds 1.5 million to 1.8 million distinct CDR3 sequences, approximately 43% seen once. Germline V gene data show CDR1 as LGHDT and CDR2 as YNNKEL (reference sequence). CDR3 length: 17 residues. Unmatched junction bases numbered 9, after V lost 0 bases and J lost 2 bases. The sequencing sample was made of blood. The clonotype was recovered from a woman in her late teens or twenties in good health. The genes are TRBV3-1 and TRBJ2-7; 8 bases are shared with TRBD1. The CDR3 bases are TGTGCCAGCAGCCAAGAGGTGAGATCGGACAGGGCCTACGAGCAGTACTTC. This gives the protein CASSQEVRSDRAYEQYF.